These 21 T cell receptor beta chains were sequenced from one sample in a study of shared clonotypes between healthy human individuals. The naive CD8 population came from CD45RO-negative cells selected for CCR7, without terminally differentiated effector memory CD45RA+ cells. The assay was immunoSEQ multiplex PCR, and TCRdb's table has in-frame clones only and misses some. The data show approximately 2,000,000 clones, approximately 92% seen once. Specimen: naive CD8+ T cells from PBMCs. The receptors originated from a man between 18 and 29 years old in good health. Some clones in this sample may be carry-over from other donors' samples.

J is TRBJ1-2 and V is TRBV7-2, with 8 bases matching TRBD1. The V segment lost 4 bases and the J segment 8 bases; nucleotides outside the gene matches: 15. Germline V CDR1 and CDR2: SGHTA, FQGNSA. The CDR3 is made up of 16 amino acids. Here the CDR3 reads CASSYLDRGRGRGYTF. In nucleotides, the CDR3 is TGTGCCAGCAGCTATCTCGACAGGGGTAGGGGTAGAGGCTACACCTTC.

The chain joins TRBV13 to TRBJ2-3; 9 bases map to TRBD1. Trimming took 3 bases from V and 0 from J; bases not matched to a gene: 13. The germline V gene encodes CDR1 PRHDT and CDR2 FYEKMQ (reference sequence). The CDR3 covers 19 residues. CDR3 sequence reads: CASSFRTSQGAESTDTQYF. The CDR3, as DNA: TGTGCCAGCAGCTTTAGGACCTCACAGGGGGCTGAGAGCACAGATACGCAGTATTTT.

The V call is TRBV25-1, the J call TRBJ2-2; 10 positions match TRBD1. The trim removed 6 bases at V and 1 base at J, leaving 2 bases unmatched. The CDR3 extends over 15 amino acids. CDR1 is MGHDK, CDR2 SYGVNS, per germline. Written as DNA, the CDR3 is TGTGCCAGCAGCCGGGACAGGGGGAACACCGGGGAGCTGTTTTTT. Residues: CASSRDRGNTGELFF.

Concerning this clone itself: Other DNA sequences in the sample encode the same CDR3. The V gene is TRBV15, the J gene TRBJ2-7, with TRBD1 matching 7 bases. The CDR3 loop spans 13 amino acids. The germline gives CDR1 LNHNV, CDR2 YYDKDF (reference sequence). V lost 5 bases and J lost 3; bases outside the gene matches: 4. CDR3 in DNA: TGTGCCACCAGCTCCGGGACAGTCTACGAGCAGTACTTC. This translates into CATSSGTVYEQYF.

This clone was seen once. V is TRBV11-1 and J is TRBJ2-7, with D unresolved. V was shortened by 0 bases and J by 2 bases, with 5 bases between the two germline ends. Germline loops: CDR1 SGHAT, CDR2 FQDESV (reference sequence). The CDR3 extends over 13 amino acids. The CDR3 reads CASSLAETYEQYF. The CDR3 nucleotides read TGTGCCAGCAGCTTAGCAGAAACCTACGAGCAGTACTTC.

The chain links TRBV28 to TRBJ1-5; unclear D gene. The CDR3 is made up of 16 amino acids. Germline values: CDR1 MDHEN, CDR2 SYDVKM. The V end lost 6 bases, the J end lost 5 bases, and 20 bases lay between the germline ends. This chain's CDR3 is CASRHRGYREDQPQHF. The DNA of the CDR3 is TGTGCCAGCAGACACAGAGGGTACCGGGAGGATCAGCCCCAGCATTTT.

V gene TRBV19 combines with J gene TRBJ1-1, with TRBD1 as a possible D gene (5 bases). The CDR3 loop spans 12 amino acids. CDR1 and CDR2 (germline): LNHDA, SQIVND (reference sequence). The V end lost 8 bases, the J end lost 4 bases, and 11 bases lay between the germline ends. The CDR3 DNA is TGTGCCAGTGGTTTGGGGGGCACTGAAGCTTTCTTT. Protein sequence: CASGLGGTEAFF. Together with reference TRBV19 and TRBJ1-1, the CDR3 gives the full variable domain: DGGITQSPKYLFRKEGQNVTLSCEQNLNHDAMYWYRQDPGQGLRLIYYSQIVNDFQKGDIAEGYSVSREKKESFPLTVTSAQKNPTAFYLCASGLGGTEAFFGQGTRLTVV.

The J gene is TRBJ1-1, the V gene TRBV7-9, with a possible D match to TRBD1 (6 bases). CDR1 is SEHNR, CDR2 FQNEAQ, per germline (reference sequence). With 6 bases removed from V and 1 base from J, the gap between germline ends came to 15 bases. The CDR3 has 15 residues. Here the CDR3 DNA reads TGTGCCAGCAGAGGGGGAGGCAGTCGGAACACTGAAGCTTTCTTT. Its translation is CASRGGGSRNTEAFF.

V gene TRBV7-8 combines with J gene TRBJ2-1; 8 positions match TRBD2. J gave up 0 bases and V 5 bases, and 6 bases lay outside the gene matches. The CDR3 extends over 16 amino acids. CDR1 is SGHVS and CDR2 is FQNEAQ in the germline V gene. The CDR3 protein is CASSGLAGSSYNEQFF. The CDR3 coding sequence is TGTGCCAGCAGCGGATTAGCGGGGAGCTCCTACAATGAGCAGTTCTTC.

This sequence joins TRBV27 and TRBJ2-3, with 11 bases fitting TRBD2. The ends lost 3 bases at V and 1 base at J; junction bases unmatched: 3. Germline loops: CDR1 MNHEY, CDR2 SMNVEV (reference sequence). The CDR3 sequence is 16 residues long. The CDR3 region has the DNA TGTGCCAGCAGTTTCCTGACTAGCGGGGGCACAGATACGCAGTATTTT. Protein: CASSFLTSGGTDTQYF.

V usage is TRBV27 and J usage is TRBJ2-7; TRBD1 agrees at 7 bases. V was pared by 6 bases and J by 7 bases, with 9 bases of the junction left unmatched. Germline-derived CDR1 and CDR2 are MNHEY and SMNVEV (reference sequence). The CDR3 sequence is 13 residues long. The CDR3 coding sequence is TGTGCCAGCAGCCCTAAGGGGGCAGGGGAGCAGTACTTC. Protein sequence: CASSPKGAGEQYF.

The V and J genes are TRBV28 and TRBJ2-3; 8 bases align to TRBD1. The trim removed 4 bases at V and 4 bases at J, leaving 4 bases unmatched. The germline gives CDR1 MDHEN, CDR2 SYDVKM. The CDR3 has 14 amino acids. The CDR3 spells CASSSRQGPDTQYF. The CDR3 DNA follows: TGTGCCAGCAGTTCCAGACAGGGGCCAGATACGCAGTATTTT.

A remark on this clone: Other DNA sequences from this sample encode an identical CDR3 as well. The chain joins TRBV9 to TRBJ1-1; D remains ambiguous. V lost 0 bases, J lost 0 bases, and 6 bases lay in between. The CDR3 covers 14 residues. Per the germline V gene, CDR1 is SGDLS and CDR2 is YYNGEE. The CDR3 sequence is CASSVGRVNTEAFF. In nucleotides, the CDR3 is TGTGCCAGCAGCGTAGGGAGAGTGAACACTGAAGCTTTCTTT. The whole variable domain, remainder taken from reference TRBV9 and TRBJ1-1, is DSGVTQTPKHLITATGQRVTLRCSPRSGDLSVYWYQQSLDQGLQFLIQYYNGEERAKGNILERFSAQQFPDLHSELNLSSLELGDSALYFCASSVGRVNTEAFFGQGTRLTVV.

The chain is built from TRBV19 and TRBJ2-7, with D uncertain. V was shortened by 1 base and J by 7 bases, with 11 bases between the two germline ends. This CDR3 is built from 13 residues. Germline lookup yields CDR1 LNHDA and CDR2 SQIVND (reference sequence). CDR3 DNA sequence: TGTGCCAGTAGTATAGGTAAGGCAGGAGAGCAGTACTTC. Amino acid sequence: CASSIGKAGEQYF.

The chain joins TRBV14 to TRBJ2-7, with 10 bases lining up with TRBD1. Per germline, CDR1 SGHDN and CDR2 FVKESK. This CDR3 is built from 15 residues. The junction had 3 bases not matched to a gene; V was cut back by 1 base and J by 3 bases. Here the CDR3 DNA reads TGTGCCAGCAGCCAAGCAAGGACAGGGGGCTACGAGCAGTACTTC. Translating it yields CASSQARTGGYEQYF.

The CDR3 nucleotides are TGTGCCAGCACCGACTCGGACAGGGCCGGGGCCAACGTCCTGACTTTC. The encoded protein is CASTDSDRAGANVLTF. V gene TRBV28 combines with J gene TRBJ2-6, with 8 bases identical to TRBD1. The CDR3 length is 16 residues. From germline, CDR1 is MDHEN and CDR2 SYDVKM. Trimming at V came to 7 bases and at J to 4 bases, leaving 9 bases not matched to a gene.

V usage is TRBV19 and J usage is TRBJ2-7, with a tentative D call TRBD2 (5 bases). The CDR3 consists of 14 residues. The germline V gene encodes CDR1 LNHDA and CDR2 SQIVND (reference sequence). V lost 3 bases to trimming and J lost 6 bases, with 15 bases between them. The DNA of the CDR3 is TGTGCCAGTAGTATGGGCGGGTCCGCGGGCGAGCAGTACTTC. Amino acids: CASSMGGSAGEQYF.

This clone occurred once. The gene calls are TRBV19 and TRBJ2-1, with D uncertain. The CDR3 totals 13 residues. Germline lookup yields CDR1 LNHDA and CDR2 SQIVND (reference sequence). Trimming pared 7 bases from V and 10 bases from J, leaving 17 bases between. The CDR3 here is CASTATSKYEQFF. CDR3 in DNA: TGTGCCAGTACAGCGACATCAAAATACGAGCAGTTCTTC.

This clone was counted a single time. This sample also contains other DNA sequences that code for the same CDR3. This CDR3 is CASSQDRASGYNEQFF. DNA for the CDR3: TGTGCCAGCAGCCAAGATCGGGCTAGCGGATACAATGAGCAGTTCTTC. The chain joins TRBV4-2 to TRBJ2-1, with 7 positions matching TRBD2. Germline CDR1 LGHNA, CDR2 YNFKEQ. This CDR3 spans 16 amino acids. Trimming took 0 bases from V and 4 from J; bases not matched to a gene: 6.

Notes on this clone: Distinct nucleotide sequences in the sample also encode this CDR3. The chain has TRBV29-1 and TRBJ1-4, with D perhaps matching TRBD1 (6 bases). The CDR3 covers 14 residues. Germline CDR1 reads SQVTM; CDR2 reads ANQGSEA. The germline V and J ends were trimmed by 5 bases and 5 bases, with 15 bases remaining between them. CDR3: CSVLGQGRNEKLFF. The CDR3 region has the DNA TGCAGCGTTCTGGGGCAGGGGAGGAATGAAAAACTGTTTTTT.

The chain carries TRBV7-2 and TRBJ1-1; D is possibly TRBD1 (5 bases). This CDR3 region has 14 residues. Trimming pared 3 bases from V and 0 bases from J, leaving 8 bases between. CDR1 and CDR2 from the germline V gene are SGHTA and FQGNSA. The CDR3 here is CASSLDNLNTEAFF. The CDR3 DNA follows: TGTGCCAGCAGCTTGGACAATTTGAACACTGAAGCTTTCTTT.